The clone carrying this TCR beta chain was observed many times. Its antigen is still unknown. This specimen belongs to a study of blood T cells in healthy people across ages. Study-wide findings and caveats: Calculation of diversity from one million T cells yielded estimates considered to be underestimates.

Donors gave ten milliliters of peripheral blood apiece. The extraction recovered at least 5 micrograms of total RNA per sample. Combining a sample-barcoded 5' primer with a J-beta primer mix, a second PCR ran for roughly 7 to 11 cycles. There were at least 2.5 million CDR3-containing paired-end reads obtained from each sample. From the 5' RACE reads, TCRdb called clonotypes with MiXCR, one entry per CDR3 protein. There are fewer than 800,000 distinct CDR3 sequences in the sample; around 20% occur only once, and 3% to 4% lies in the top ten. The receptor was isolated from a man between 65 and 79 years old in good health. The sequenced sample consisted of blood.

The chain's CDR3 is CASSVGVGGAPQHF. The CDR3 DNA follows: TGTGCCAGCAGCGTAGGGGTAGGGGGAGCGCCCCAGCATTTT. V and J are TRBV9 and TRBJ1-5; D might be TRBD1 (6 bases). There are 14 residues in the CDR3. Trimming cost V 0 bases and J 9 bases, with 13 bases left between them. Per the germline V gene, CDR1 is SGDLS and CDR2 is YYNGEE.